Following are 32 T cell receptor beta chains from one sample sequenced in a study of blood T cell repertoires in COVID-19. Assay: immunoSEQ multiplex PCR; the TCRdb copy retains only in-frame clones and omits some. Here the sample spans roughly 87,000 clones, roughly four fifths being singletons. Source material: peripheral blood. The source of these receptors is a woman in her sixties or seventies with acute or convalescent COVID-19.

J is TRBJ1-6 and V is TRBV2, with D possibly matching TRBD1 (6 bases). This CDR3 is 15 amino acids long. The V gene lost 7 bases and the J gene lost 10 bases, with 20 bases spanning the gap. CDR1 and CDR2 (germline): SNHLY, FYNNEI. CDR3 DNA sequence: TGTGCCAGCAACCTACAGGGCTCAGCATCATCACCCCTCCACTTT. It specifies CASNLQGSASSPLHF.

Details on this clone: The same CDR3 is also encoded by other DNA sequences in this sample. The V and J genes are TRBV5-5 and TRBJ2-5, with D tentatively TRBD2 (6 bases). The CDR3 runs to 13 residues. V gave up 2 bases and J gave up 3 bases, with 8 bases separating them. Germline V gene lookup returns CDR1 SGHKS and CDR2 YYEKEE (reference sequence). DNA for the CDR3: TGTGCCAGCAGCTTCACGGGGGAAGAGACCCAGTACTTC. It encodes CASSFTGEETQYF.

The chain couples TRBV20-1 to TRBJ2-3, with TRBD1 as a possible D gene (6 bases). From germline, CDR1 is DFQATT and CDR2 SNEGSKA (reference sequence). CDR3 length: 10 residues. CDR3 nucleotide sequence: TGCACAGGGGGCACAGATACGCAGTATTTT. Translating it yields CTGGTDTQYF.

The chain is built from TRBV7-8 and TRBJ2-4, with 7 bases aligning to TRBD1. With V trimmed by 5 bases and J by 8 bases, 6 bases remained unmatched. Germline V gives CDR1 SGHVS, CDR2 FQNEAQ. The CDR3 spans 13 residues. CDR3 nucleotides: TGTGCCAGCAGCCACAGACAGGGAGACATTCAGTACTTC. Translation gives CASSHRQGDIQYF.

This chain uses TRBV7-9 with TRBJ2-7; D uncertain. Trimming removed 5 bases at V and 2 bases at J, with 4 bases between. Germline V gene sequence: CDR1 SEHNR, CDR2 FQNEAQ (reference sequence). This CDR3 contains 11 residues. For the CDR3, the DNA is TGTGCCAGCAGCCCCGCCTACGAGCAGTACTTC. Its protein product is CASSPAYEQYF. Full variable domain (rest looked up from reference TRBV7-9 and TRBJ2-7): DTGVSQNPRHKITKRGQNVTFRCDPISEHNRLYWYRQTLGQGPEFLTYFQNEAQLEKSRLLSDRFSAERPKGSFSTLEIQRTEQGDSAMYLCASSPAYEQYFGPGTRLTVT.

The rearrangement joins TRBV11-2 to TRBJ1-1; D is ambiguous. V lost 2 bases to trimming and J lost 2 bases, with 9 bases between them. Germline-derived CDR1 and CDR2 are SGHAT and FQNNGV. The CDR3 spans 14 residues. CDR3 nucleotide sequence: TGTGCCAGCAGCTTAATGCAGGTTAACACTGAAGCTTTCTTT. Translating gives CASSLMQVNTEAFF.

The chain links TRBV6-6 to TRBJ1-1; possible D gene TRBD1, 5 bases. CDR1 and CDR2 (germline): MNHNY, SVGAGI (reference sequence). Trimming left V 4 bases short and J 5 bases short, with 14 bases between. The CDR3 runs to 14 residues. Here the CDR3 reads CASSFQGGNTEAFF. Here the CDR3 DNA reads TGTGCCAGCAGTTTCCAGGGAGGGAATACTGAAGCTTTCTTT.

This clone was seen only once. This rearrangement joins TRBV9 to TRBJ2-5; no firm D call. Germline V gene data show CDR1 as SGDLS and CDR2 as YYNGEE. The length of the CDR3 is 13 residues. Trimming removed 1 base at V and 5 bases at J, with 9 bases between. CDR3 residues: CASSVTARETQYF. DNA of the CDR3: TGTGCCAGCAGCGTAACAGCCCGGGAGACCCAGTACTTC. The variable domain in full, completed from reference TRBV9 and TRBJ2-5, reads DSGVTQTPKHLITATGQRVTLRCSPRSGDLSVYWYQQSLDQGLQFLIQYYNGEERAKGNILERFSAQQFPDLHSELNLSSLELGDSALYFCASSVTARETQYFGPGTRLLVL.

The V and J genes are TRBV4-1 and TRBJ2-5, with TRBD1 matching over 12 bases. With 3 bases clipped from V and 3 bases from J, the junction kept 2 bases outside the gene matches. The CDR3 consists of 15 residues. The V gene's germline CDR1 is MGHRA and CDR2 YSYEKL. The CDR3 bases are TGCGCCAGCAGCCACGGGACAGGGGGCGAAGAGACCCAGTACTTC. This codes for CASSHGTGGEETQYF.

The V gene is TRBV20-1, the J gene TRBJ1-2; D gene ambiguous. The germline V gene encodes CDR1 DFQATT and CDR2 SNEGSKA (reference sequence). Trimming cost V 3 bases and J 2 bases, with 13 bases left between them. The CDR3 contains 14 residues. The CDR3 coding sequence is TGCAGTGCTAGTAGTGGCCAGACAAACTATGGCTACACCTTC. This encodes CSASSGQTNYGYTF.

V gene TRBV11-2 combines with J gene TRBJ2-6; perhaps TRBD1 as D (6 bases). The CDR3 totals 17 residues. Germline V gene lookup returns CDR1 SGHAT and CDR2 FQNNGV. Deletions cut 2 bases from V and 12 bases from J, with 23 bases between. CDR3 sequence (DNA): TGTGCCAGCAGCTTAACAACAGGGAATCCCTATTCTGCCGTCCTGACTTTC. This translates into CASSLTTGNPYSAVLTF.

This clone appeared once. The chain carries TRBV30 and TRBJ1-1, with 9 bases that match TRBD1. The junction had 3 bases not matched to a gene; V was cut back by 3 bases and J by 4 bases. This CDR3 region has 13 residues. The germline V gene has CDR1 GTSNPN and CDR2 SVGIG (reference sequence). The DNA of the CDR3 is TGTGCCTGGAGGGACAGGGGATTCACTGAAGCTTTCTTT. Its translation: CAWRDRGFTEAFF. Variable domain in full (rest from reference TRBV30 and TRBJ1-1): SQTIHQWPATLVQPVGSPLSLECTVEGTSNPNLYWYRQAAGRGLQLLFYSVGIGQISSEVPQNLSASRPQDRQFILSSKKLLLSDSGFYLCAWRDRGFTEAFFGQGTRLTVV.

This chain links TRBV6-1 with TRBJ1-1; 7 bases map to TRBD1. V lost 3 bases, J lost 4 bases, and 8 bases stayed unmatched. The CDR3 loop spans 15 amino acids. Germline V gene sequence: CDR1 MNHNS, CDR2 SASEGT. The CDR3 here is CASSDTTGFSTEAFF. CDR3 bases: TGTGCCAGCAGTGACACGACAGGGTTTAGCACTGAAGCTTTCTTT.

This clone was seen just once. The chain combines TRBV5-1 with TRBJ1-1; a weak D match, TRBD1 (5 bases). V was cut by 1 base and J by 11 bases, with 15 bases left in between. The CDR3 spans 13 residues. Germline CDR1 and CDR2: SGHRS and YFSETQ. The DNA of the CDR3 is TGCGCCAGCAGCTTGACCCCGACAGACAACGCTTTCTTT. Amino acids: CASSLTPTDNAFF.

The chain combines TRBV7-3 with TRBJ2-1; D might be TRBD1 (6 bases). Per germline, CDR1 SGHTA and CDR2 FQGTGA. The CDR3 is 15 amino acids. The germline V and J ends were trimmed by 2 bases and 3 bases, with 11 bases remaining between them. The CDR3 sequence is CASSLSGQLYNEQFF. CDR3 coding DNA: TGTGCCAGCAGCTTATCCGGACAGCTCTACAATGAGCAGTTCTTC.

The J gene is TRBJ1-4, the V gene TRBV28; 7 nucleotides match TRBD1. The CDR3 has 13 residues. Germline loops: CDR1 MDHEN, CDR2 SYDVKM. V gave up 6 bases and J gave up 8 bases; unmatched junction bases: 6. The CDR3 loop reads CASRDRTKEKLFF. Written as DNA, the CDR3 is TGTGCCAGCAGGGACAGGACGAAGGAAAAACTGTTTTTT.

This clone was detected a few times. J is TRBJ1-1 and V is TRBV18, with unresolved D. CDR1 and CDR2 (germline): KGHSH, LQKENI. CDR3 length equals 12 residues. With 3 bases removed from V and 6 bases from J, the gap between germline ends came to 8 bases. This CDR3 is CASSPAGSEAFF. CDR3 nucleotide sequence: TGTGCCAGCTCACCGGCCGGGTCTGAAGCTTTCTTT.

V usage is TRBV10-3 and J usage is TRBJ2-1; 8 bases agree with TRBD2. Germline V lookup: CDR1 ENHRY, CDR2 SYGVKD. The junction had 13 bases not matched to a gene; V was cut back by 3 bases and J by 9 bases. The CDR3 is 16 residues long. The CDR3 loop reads CAISESLGSGGGEQFF. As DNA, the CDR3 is TGTGCCATCAGTGAATCCCTGGGGAGCGGGGGAGGTGAGCAGTTCTTC.

DNA for the CDR3: TGTGCCATCAAAACGTGGGAGTTGAACACTGAAGCTTTCTTT. Amino acids: CAIKTWELNTEAFF. The rearrangement links TRBV10-3 to TRBJ1-1; D is ambiguous. The CDR3 spans 14 residues. CDR1 is ENHRY and CDR2 is SYGVKD in the germline V gene. Trimming took off 7 bases at V and 0 bases at J, with 12 bases between the two ends.

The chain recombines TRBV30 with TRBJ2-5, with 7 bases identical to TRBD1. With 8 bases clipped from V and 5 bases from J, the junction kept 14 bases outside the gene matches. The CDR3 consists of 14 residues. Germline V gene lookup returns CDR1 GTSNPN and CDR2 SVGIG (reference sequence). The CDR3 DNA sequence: TGTGCCGGATCGTCAGGGGGAAAGGGGGAGACCCAGTACTTC. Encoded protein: CAGSSGGKGETQYF.

CDR3 nucleotides: TGTGCCAGCAGCTTCTTTCCCAGGGGAAGGATCGACGGGGAGCTGTTTTTT. Protein sequence: CASSFFPRGRIDGELFF. The chain uses TRBV7-9 and TRBJ2-2; a possible D gene is TRBD1 (6 bases). V lost 3 bases, J lost 7 bases, and 21 bases lay in between. This CDR3 comprises 17 residues. Germline assignment: CDR1 SEHNR and CDR2 FQNEAQ (reference sequence).

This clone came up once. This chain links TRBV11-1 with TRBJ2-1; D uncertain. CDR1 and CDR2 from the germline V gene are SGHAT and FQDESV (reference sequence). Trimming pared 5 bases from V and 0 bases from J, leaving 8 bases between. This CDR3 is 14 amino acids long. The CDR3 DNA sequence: TGTGCCAGCAGCCGCGACTTCTCCTACAATGAGCAGTTCTTC. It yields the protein CASSRDFSYNEQFF. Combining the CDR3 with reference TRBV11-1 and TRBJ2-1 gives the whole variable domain EAEVAQSPRYKITEKSQAVAFWCDPISGHATLYWYRQILGQGPELLVQFQDESVVDDSQLPKDRFSAERLKGVDSTLKIQPAELGDSAMYLCASSRDFSYNEQFFGPGTRLTVL.

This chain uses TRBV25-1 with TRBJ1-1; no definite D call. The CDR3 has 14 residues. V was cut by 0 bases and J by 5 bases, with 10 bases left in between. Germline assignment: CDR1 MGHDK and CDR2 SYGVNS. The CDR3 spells CASSEYRQDTEAFF. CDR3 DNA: TGTGCCAGCAGTGAATACAGGCAGGATACTGAAGCTTTCTTT.

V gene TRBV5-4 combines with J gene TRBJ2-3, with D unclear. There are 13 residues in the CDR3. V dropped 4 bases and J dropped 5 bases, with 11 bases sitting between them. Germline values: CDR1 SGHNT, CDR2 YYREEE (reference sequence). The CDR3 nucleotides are TGTGCCAGCAGCCCTTCTTCCGGAGATACGCAGTATTTT. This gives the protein CASSPSSGDTQYF.

CDR3: CASSSLGLAGVYEQYF. CDR3 bases: TGCGCCAGCAGCTCTTTAGGACTAGCGGGCGTCTACGAGCAGTACTTC. The J gene is TRBJ2-7, the V gene TRBV5-1; 11 nucleotides line up with TRBD2. The V gene end was trimmed by 3 bases and the J gene end by 3 bases; junction bases not matched to a gene: 8. CDR3 length: 16 amino acids. Per the germline V gene, CDR1 is SGHRS and CDR2 is YFSETQ.

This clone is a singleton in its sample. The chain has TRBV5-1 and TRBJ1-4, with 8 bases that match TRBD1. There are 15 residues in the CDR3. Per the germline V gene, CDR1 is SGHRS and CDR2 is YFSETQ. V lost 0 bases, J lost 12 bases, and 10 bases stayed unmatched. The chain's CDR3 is CASSLAGGEVRELFF. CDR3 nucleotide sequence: TGCGCCAGCAGCTTGGCAGGGGGCGAAGTCCGCGAACTGTTTTTT. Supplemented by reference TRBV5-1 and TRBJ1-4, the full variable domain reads KAGVTQTPRYLIKTRGQQVTLSCSPISGHRSVSWYQQTPGQGLQFLFEYFSETQRNKGNFPGRFSGRQFSNSRSEMNVSTLELGDSALYLCASSLAGGEVRELFFGSGTQLSVL.

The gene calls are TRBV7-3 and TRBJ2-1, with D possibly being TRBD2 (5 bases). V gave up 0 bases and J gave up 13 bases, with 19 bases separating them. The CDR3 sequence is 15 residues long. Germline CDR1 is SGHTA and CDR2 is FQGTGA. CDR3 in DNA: TGTGCCAGCAGCTTAACCGCTGAAAGAAACGGGGAACAGTTCTTC. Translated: CASSLTAERNGEQFF.

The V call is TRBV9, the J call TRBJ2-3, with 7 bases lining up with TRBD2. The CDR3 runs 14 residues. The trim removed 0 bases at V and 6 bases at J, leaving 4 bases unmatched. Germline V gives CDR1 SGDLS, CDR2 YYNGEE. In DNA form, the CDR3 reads TGTGCCAGCAGCGTAGAGCGGGGTAAGGATACGCAGTATTTT. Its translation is CASSVERGKDTQYF.

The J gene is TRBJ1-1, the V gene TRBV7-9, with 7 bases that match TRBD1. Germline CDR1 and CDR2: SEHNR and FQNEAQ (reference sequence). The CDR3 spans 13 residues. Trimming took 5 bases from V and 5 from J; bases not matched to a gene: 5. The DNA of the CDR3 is TGTGCCAGCAGCAGACAGGGTTCTACTGAAGCTTTCTTT. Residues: CASSRQGSTEAFF.

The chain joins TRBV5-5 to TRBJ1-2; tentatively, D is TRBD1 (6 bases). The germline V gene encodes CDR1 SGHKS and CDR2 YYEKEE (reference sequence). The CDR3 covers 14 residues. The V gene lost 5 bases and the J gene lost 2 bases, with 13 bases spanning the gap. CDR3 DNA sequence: TGTGCCAGCAGTCGGGACATCGGAAACTATGGCTACACCTTC. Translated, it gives CASSRDIGNYGYTF.

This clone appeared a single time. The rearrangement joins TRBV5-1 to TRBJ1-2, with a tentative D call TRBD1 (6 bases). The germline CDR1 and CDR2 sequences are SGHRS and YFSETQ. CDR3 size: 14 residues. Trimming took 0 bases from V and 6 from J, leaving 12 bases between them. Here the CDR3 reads CASSLETAGDGYTF. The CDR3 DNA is TGCGCCAGCAGCTTGGAAACGGCAGGGGATGGCTACACCTTC.

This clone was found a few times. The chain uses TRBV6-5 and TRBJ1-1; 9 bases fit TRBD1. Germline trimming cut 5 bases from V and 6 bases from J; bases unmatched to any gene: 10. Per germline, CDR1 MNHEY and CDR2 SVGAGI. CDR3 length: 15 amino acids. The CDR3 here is CASSQTQGAKPEAFF. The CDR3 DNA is TGTGCCAGCAGTCAAACACAGGGGGCGAAACCTGAAGCTTTCTTT.